A few counts support the clone carrying this T cell receptor (beta chain). Its specificity is not known. On the day of bone marrow donation, the related graft donor provided peripheral blood. Here immunoSEQ multiplex PCR was the method, and the copy in TCRdb shows in-frame clones only, minus some. Singletons are absent from the sample, which has 25,000 to 35,000 clones. This CDR3 has 14 amino acids. The J segment lost 6 bases and the V segment lost 2 bases, leaving 4 bases of the junction unmatched. Germline CDR1 reads MDHEN; CDR2 reads SYDVKM. This sample stems from a study of T cells after posttransplantation cyclophosphamide. Study observations and caveats: Recipient CMV seropositivity and CMV reactivation strongly tracked TRB clonality. TRB overlap between skin or GI tissue T cells and blood was limited.

The specimen sequenced was PBMCs. The rearrangement links TRBV28 to TRBJ1-2, with 9 bases fitting TRBD1. This receptor was identified in a woman between 25 and 40 years old in good health and a related stem cell transplant donor. CDR3 residues: CASSLRGQGNGYTF. CDR3 sequence (DNA): TGTGCCAGCAGTTTACGAGGACAGGGGAATGGCTACACCTTC.